These 17 T cell receptor beta chains originate from one sample sequenced in a study of T cells in Graves' hyperthyroidism and ophthalmopathy. RNA transcripts served as the template for amplifying TCR beta CDR3 regions. The primer set for the first-round RT-PCR of the TCR CDR3 was HTBI. TCRdb analysed the multiplex PCR reads with MiXCR anew, one entry per CDR3 protein. The data contain hundreds of thousands of distinct CDR3 sequences, approximately 15% of them singletons. Sequencing was done on a sample of blood. Every receptor here comes from a woman in her 30s with Graves' hyperthyroidism.

The J gene is TRBJ2-2, the V gene TRBV12-3 or TRBV12-4; no firm D call. This CDR3 contains 16 residues. Trimming cost V 5 bases and J 1 base, with 14 bases left between them. The CDR3 reads CASSPTTGRNTGELFF. The CDR3, as DNA: TGTGCCAGCAGTCCCACTACCGGGCGGAACACCGGGGAGCTGTTTTTT.

This clonotype was picked up many times. The rearrangement joins TRBV28 to TRBJ2-7, with TRBD1 matching over 10 bases. The CDR3 consists of 15 residues. The trim removed 2 bases at V and 4 bases at J, leaving 5 bases unmatched. The germline CDR1 and CDR2 sequences are MDHEN and SYDVKM. The CDR3 nucleotides are TGTGCCAGCAGTTTAGGGGACAGGGGCTGGTACGAGCAGTACTTC. Protein product: CASSLGDRGWYEQYF.

This clonotype was detected only a few times. The V and J genes are TRBV12-3 or TRBV12-4 and TRBJ2-7; a weak D match, TRBD2 (6 bases). CDR3 length: 13 residues. The V and J ends lost 2 bases and 6 bases respectively, with 11 bases between them. The CDR3 is CASSLKEGGEQYF. The CDR3 coding sequence is TGTGCCAGCAGTTTAAAGGAGGGAGGCGAGCAGTACTTC.

The sample holds many counts of this clonotype. The chain uses TRBV12-3 or TRBV12-4 and TRBJ2-2; D gene uncertain. The CDR3 has 13 amino acids. V was pared by 3 bases and J by 5 bases, with 7 bases between. This CDR3 reads CASSFSATGELFF. CDR3 coding DNA: TGTGCCAGCAGTTTTTCCGCGACCGGGGAGCTGTTTTTT.

Worth noting for this clonotype: This may be a read error: a much more frequent sequence differs by one nucleotide. The rearrangement links TRBV6-1 to TRBJ2-2; weak D call: TRBD2 (5 bases). The CDR3 extends over 14 amino acids. V was pared by 8 bases and J by 4 bases, with 14 bases between. Germline CDR1 and CDR2: MNHNS and SASEGT. This CDR3 is CASGLARLTGELFF. CDR3 DNA sequence: TGTGCCAGCGGTCTAGCAAGACTCACCGGGGAGCTGTTTTTT.

This clonotype was seen more than once but under ten times. This chain joins TRBV29-1 and TRBJ2-2, with D unresolved. Germline CDR1 is SQVTM and CDR2 is ANQGSEA. Trimming took off 4 bases at V and 7 bases at J, with 7 bases between the two ends. This CDR3 contains 11 residues. The CDR3 region has the DNA TGCAGCGTTGTTGCCGTCGGGGAGCTGTTTTTT. This translates into CSVVAVGELFF.

This clonotype was seen a few times. J is TRBJ2-2 and V is TRBV6-1, with D maybe TRBD1 (7 bases). The length of the CDR3 is 14 residues. V was cut by 6 bases and J by 3 bases, with 11 bases left in between. Germline lookup yields CDR1 MNHNS and CDR2 SASEGT. The CDR3 DNA reads as TGTGCCAGCAGGGAGGGACAGTACACCGGGGAGCTGTTTTTT. Its protein product is CASREGQYTGELFF.

This clonotype was counted ten times or more. V gene TRBV28 combines with J gene TRBJ2-7; tentatively, D is TRBD1 (6 bases). The germline V gene encodes CDR1 MDHEN and CDR2 SYDVKM. With 1 base removed from V and 4 bases from J, the gap between germline ends came to 17 bases. The CDR3 totals 16 residues. The CDR3 region is CASSLSQGIKLYEQYF. CDR3 DNA sequence: TGTGCCAGCAGTTTATCCCAGGGGATTAAATTGTACGAGCAGTACTTC.

This clonotype was observed at least ten times. The chain recombines TRBV5-1 with TRBJ2-1, with 8 bases that match TRBD2. CDR3 length: 14 amino acids. Germline assignment: CDR1 SGHRS and CDR2 YFSETQ. V shed 8 bases and J 6 bases; nucleotides not matched to a gene: 10. The CDR3 coding sequence is TGCGCCAGTGGCGGGACTAGTTTGGTCAATGAGCAGTTCTTC. Its translation: CASGGTSLVNEQFF.

The chain carries TRBV7-2 and TRBJ2-3, with 8 bases aligning to TRBD2. V trimming: 5 bases; J trimming: 3 bases; junction bases outside the gene matches: 13. The length of the CDR3 is 17 residues. The germline gives CDR1 SGHTA, CDR2 FQGNSA. CDR3: CASSPDAGRAVTDTQYF. The DNA for the CDR3 is TGTGCCAGCAGCCCGGACGCCGGGAGGGCCGTGACAGATACGCAGTATTTT. Full variable domain (rest looked up from reference TRBV7-2 and TRBJ2-3): GAGVSQSPSNKVTEKGKDVELRCDPISGHTALYWYRQSLGQGLEFLIYFQGNSAPDKSGLPSDRFSAERTGGSVSTLTIQRTQQEDSAVYLCASSPDAGRAVTDTQYFGPGTRLTVL.

At least ten counts were recorded for this clonotype. The rearrangement uses TRBV6-1 and TRBJ1-5; TRBD1 agrees at 8 bases. V lost 3 bases to trimming and J lost 3 bases; unmatched junction nucleotides: 4. The CDR3 spans 15 residues. Germline lookup yields CDR1 MNHNS and CDR2 SASEGT. The CDR3 bases are TGTGCCAGCAGTGAGCAGGGGGCTTCCAATCAGCCCCAGCATTTT. It yields the protein CASSEQGASNQPQHF.

The chain recombines TRBV19 with TRBJ2-3; 10 bases match TRBD2. The CDR3 is 15 residues long. Trimming at V came to 6 bases and at J to 2 bases, leaving 5 bases not matched to a gene. CDR1 is LNHDA and CDR2 is SQIVND in the germline V gene (reference sequence). The CDR3 DNA follows: TGTGCCAGTAGGGCTAGCGGGGGCAACACAGATACGCAGTATTTT. This codes for CASRASGGNTDTQYF.

This clonotype appeared a few times. The chain is built from TRBV19 and TRBJ1-1; a possible D gene is TRBD1 (5 bases). The V and J ends lost 7 bases and 3 bases respectively, with 12 bases between them. CDR3 length equals 13 residues. CDR1 and CDR2 (germline): LNHDA, SQIVND (reference sequence). The CDR3 here is CASTLGGHTEAFF. The CDR3 DNA follows: TGTGCCAGTACCCTCGGGGGACACACTGAAGCTTTCTTT. Filled out from reference TRBV19 and TRBJ1-1, the complete variable domain reads DGGITQSPKYLFRKEGQNVTLSCEQNLNHDAMYWYRQDPGQGLRLIYYSQIVNDFQKGDIAEGYSVSREKKESFPLTVTSAQKNPTAFYLCASTLGGHTEAFFGQGTRLTVV.

This clonotype was found many times. The gene calls are TRBV9 and TRBJ1-1; D is undetermined. In germline, CDR1 is SGDLS, CDR2 YYNGEE. Between the trimmed V and J ends, which lost 0 bases and 6 bases, there was a span of 9 bases. CDR3 length: 13 residues. CDR3 DNA: TGTGCCAGCAGCGTAGCGCGCACTCCTGAAGCTTTCTTT. Amino acid sequence: CASSVARTPEAFF.

This clonotype occurred many times. The gene calls are TRBV28 and TRBJ2-1; 11 bases align to TRBD2. The CDR3 length is 14 residues. Trimming cost V 5 bases and J 5 bases; bases outside gene matches: 2. Germline CDR1 and CDR2: MDHEN and SYDVKM. The CDR3, as DNA: TGTGCCAGCAGTACGGGACTAGCGGACAATGAGCAGTTCTTC. It codes for CASSTGLADNEQFF. The full variable domain, completed using reference TRBV28 and TRBJ2-1, is DVKVTQSSRYLVKRTGEKVFLECVQDMDHENMFWYRQDPGLGLRLIYFSYDVKMKEKGDIPEGYSVSREKKERFSLILESASTNQTSMYLCASSTGLADNEQFFGPGTRLTVL.

This clonotype was counted only a few times. The chain joins TRBV6-6 to TRBJ2-7; D gene unclear. Germline V gene data show CDR1 as MNHNY and CDR2 as SVGAGI (reference sequence). V lost 2 bases and J lost 3, with 5 bases in between. The CDR3 runs to 12 residues. The CDR3 reads CASSYNRYEQYF. The CDR3 bases are TGTGCCAGCAGTTACAATCGCTACGAGCAGTACTTC.

This clonotype was found many times. The rearrangement uses TRBV6-2 or TRBV6-3 and TRBJ1-5, with no clear D. The CDR3 contains 13 residues. Trimming took off 2 bases at V and 2 bases at J, with 4 bases between the two ends. Germline CDR1 reads MNHEY; CDR2 reads SVGEGT. CDR3 protein: CASSYGGNQPQHF. The DNA of the CDR3 is TGTGCCAGCAGTTACGGAGGCAATCAGCCCCAGCATTTT.